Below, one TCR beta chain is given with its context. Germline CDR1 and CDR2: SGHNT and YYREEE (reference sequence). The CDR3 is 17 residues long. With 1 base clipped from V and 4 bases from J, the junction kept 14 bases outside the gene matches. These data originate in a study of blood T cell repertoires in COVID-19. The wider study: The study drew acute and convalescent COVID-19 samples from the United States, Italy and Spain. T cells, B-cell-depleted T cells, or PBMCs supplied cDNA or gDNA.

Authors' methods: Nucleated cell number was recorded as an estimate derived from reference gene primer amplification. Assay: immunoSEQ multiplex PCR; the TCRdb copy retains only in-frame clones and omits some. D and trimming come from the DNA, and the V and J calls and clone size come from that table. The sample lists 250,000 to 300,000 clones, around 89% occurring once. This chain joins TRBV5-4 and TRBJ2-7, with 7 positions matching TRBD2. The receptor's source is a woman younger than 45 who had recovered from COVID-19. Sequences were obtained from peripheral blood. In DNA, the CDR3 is TGTGCCAGCAGCTTGATTCGCGCGGGGGAAACTGGTTACGAGCAGTACTTC. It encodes CASSLIRAGETGYEQYF.